The present entry profiles one TCR beta chain with its context. Indicated time point: after trial treatment. Treatment reported: LDRT plus nivolumab, ipilimumab, low-dose cyclophosphamide and aspirin (RACIN trial). This specimen belongs to a study of low-dose radiotherapy and immunotherapy resistance in tumors. At the level of the study: Cohort 1 was given 0.5 Gy per fraction every 2 weeks, for 6.5 Gy total. Dosing for Cohort 2 consisted of 1 Gy per fraction every two weeks, reaching a total of 13 Gy over 26 weeks. A daily 300 mg dose of oral aspirin was taken by patients for four cycles from cycle 1 day 1.

This CDR3 is built from 12 residues. The germline gives CDR1 SQVTM, CDR2 ANQGSEA. The ends were cut back, 5 bases at V and 0 bases at J, with 8 bases in the middle. Alpha- and beta-chain coverage of first-strand cDNA came from TRAV- and TRBV-specific primers. The TCRs were subjected to amplification over roughly 18 PCR cycles employing a constant-region primer in conjunction with a V-primer adapter. Amplification (by in vitro transcription) was performed on isolated mRNA. MiXCR was run by TCRdb on the reads, yielding one entry per CDR3 protein. The sample shows about 30,000 distinct CDR3 sequences, about 49% of them seen only once.

The material sequenced was PBMCs, taken after low-dose radiotherapy plus immunotherapy. The TCR sequence derives from a male donor with gallbladder cancer. The chain couples TRBV29-1 to TRBJ2-7, with a tentative D call TRBD1 (5 bases). The CDR3 here is CSVLGDSYEQYF. The DNA of the CDR3 is TGCAGCGTTCTAGGGGACTCCTACGAGCAGTACTTC.